The entry below describes one T cell receptor beta chain. As yet, its antigen is unknown. Germline V gives CDR1 MGHDK, CDR2 SYGVNS. Trimming took off 8 bases at V and 5 bases at J, with 22 bases between the two ends. CDR3 length: 17 residues. This sample is drawn from a study of Ad26.COV2.S vaccination and SARS-CoV-2 variants. Study-wide results and caveats: Placebo recipients had lower spike-specific TCR breadth than vaccine recipients.

As for treatment: around 19 received Ad26.COV2.S at low or high dose, single or two shots; 5 received placebo; per-sample allocation not given. Collection of the samples took place on day 63 after the first injection of vaccine or placebo. Sequencing used immunoSEQ multiplex PCR; TCRdb keeps in-frame clones, though not all of them. The sample includes hundreds of thousands of clones, around 92% of them seen just once. The sequencing here drew on peripheral blood, taken in a trial of Ad26.COV2.S vaccine versus placebo. The gene calls are TRBV25-1 and TRBJ1-6; weak D call: TRBD1 (6 bases). The TCR originated in a person aged 18-60 years who received the Ad26.COV2.S COVID-19 vaccine or a placebo. The CDR3 loop reads CASQGRQGALDNSPLHF. DNA of the CDR3: TGTGCCAGCCAGGGGAGGCAGGGCGCTCTGGATAATTCACCCCTCCACTTT. Using reference TRBV25-1 and TRBJ1-6 for the parts outside the CDR3, the full variable domain is EADIYQTPRYLVIGTGKKITLECSQTMGHDKMYWYQQDPGMELHLIHYSYGVNSTEKGDLSSESTVSRIRTEHFPLTLESARPSHTSQYLCASQGRQGALDNSPLHFGNGTRLTVT.